Shown below are 29 T cell receptor beta chains from a single sample sequenced in a study of blood T cell repertoires in COVID-19. Profiled with immunoSEQ multiplex PCR; TCRdb holds only in-frame clones, not every one. This sample has 150,000 to 200,000 clones; more than 70% occur once, and the top ten carry about 20%. The sequenced sample consisted of peripheral blood. The origin of the receptors is a person aged 70 to 85 with COVID-19, enrolled during active disease.

The CDR3 nucleotides are TGTGCCAGCAGTTATGCACCGGGACAGGGTTTATTTGGCTACACCTTC. This gives the protein CASSYAPGQGLFGYTF. The gene calls are TRBV6-5 and TRBJ1-2; 9 nucleotides line up with TRBD1. Germline V lookup: CDR1 MNHEY, CDR2 SVGAGI. This CDR3 has 16 amino acids. After removal of 3 bases from V and 7 bases from J, the junction contained 12 bases not matched to a gene.

The chain is built from TRBV19 and TRBJ2-2; 10 bases are shared with TRBD1. From germline, CDR1 is LNHDA and CDR2 SQIVND (reference sequence). The CDR3 is 15 residues long. V lost 5 bases to trimming and J lost 6 bases; unmatched junction nucleotides: 6. CDR3 coding DNA: TGTGCCAGTAGTCCGACAGGGGGCGCCCCCGGGGAGCTGTTTTTT. It specifies CASSPTGGAPGELFF.

The CDR3 DNA follows: TGTGCCAGCAGCCAACAGACAGGGAGAGAGCTGTTTTTT. It yields the protein CASSQQTGRELFF. J is TRBJ2-2 and V is TRBV14, with TRBD1 matching 7 bases. This CDR3 is built from 13 residues. V was clipped by 2 bases and J by 11 bases; unmatched bases: 5. Germline V gene sequence: CDR1 SGHDN, CDR2 FVKESK. Drawing the rest from reference TRBV14 and TRBJ2-2, the complete variable domain is EAGVTQFPSHSVIEKGQTVTLRCDPISGHDNLYWYRRVMGKEIKFLLHFVKESKQDESGMPNNRFLAERTGGTYSTLKVQPAELEDSGVYFCASSQQTGRELFFGEGSRLTVL.

This rearrangement joins TRBV6-4 to TRBJ1-3, with D possibly TRBD1 on 5 matching bases. Looked up from germline, CDR1 is MRHNA and CDR2 is SNTAGT. Trimming shortened V by 10 bases and J by 8 bases, and 18 bases separated the two germline ends. The CDR3 contains 13 residues. Written as DNA, the CDR3 is TGTGCCACCCCCGGATGCAGGGTCTACACCATATATTTT. Translation: CATPGCRVYTIYF.

The chain joins TRBV3-1 (or the pseudogene TRBV3-2) to TRBJ2-7; D is unresolved. Germline CDR1 LGHDT, CDR2 YNNKEL (reference sequence). Trimming cost V 1 base and J 5 bases, with 9 bases left between them. The CDR3 extends over 13 amino acids. CDR3 sequence: CASSQGPGHEQYF. The CDR3 bases are TGTGCCAGCAGCCAAGGTCCAGGTCACGAGCAGTACTTC.

The rearrangement uses TRBV27 and TRBJ1-1; D unclear. Trimming cost V 4 bases and J 1 base, with 10 bases left between them. CDR3 length equals 14 residues. The germline gives CDR1 MNHEY, CDR2 SMNVEV (reference sequence). DNA for the CDR3: TGTGCCAGCAGTTCGAGACCAGGGAACACTGAAGCTTTCTTT. This translates into CASSSRPGNTEAFF.

The chain recombines TRBV7-2 with TRBJ1-1, with 8 bases aligning to TRBD1. Germline V CDR1 and CDR2: SGHTA, FQGNSA. The CDR3 extends over 15 amino acids. Germline trimming cut 5 bases from V and 9 bases from J; bases unmatched to any gene: 14. CDR3 bases: TGTGCCAGCAGCCCTACTGGGGCAGGGGGCATGAAAGCTTTCTTT. It is translated as CASSPTGAGGMKAFF.

This clone was observed a single time. V usage is TRBV7-3 and J usage is TRBJ2-1; tentative D call: TRBD2 (6 bases). The germline V gene has CDR1 SGHTA and CDR2 FQGTGA. The CDR3 totals 15 residues. V was shortened by 5 bases and J by 0 bases, with 11 bases between the two germline ends. The CDR3 region is CASSVGDSSYNEQFF. The CDR3 nucleotides are TGTGCCAGCAGCGTGGGGGACTCCTCCTACAATGAGCAGTTCTTC.

This clone is a singleton in its sample. CDR3 sequence reads: CASSIGPDRVNQPQHF. The CDR3 DNA reads TGTGCCAGTAGTATTGGACCGGACAGGGTGAATCAGCCCCAGCATTTT. The chain combines TRBV19 with TRBJ1-5; 8 nucleotides line up with TRBD1. The germline V gene encodes CDR1 LNHDA and CDR2 SQIVND (reference sequence). This CDR3 region has 16 residues. J was trimmed by 4 bases and V by 3 bases; bases with no gene match: 8. The complete variable domain, with remaining parts taken from reference TRBV19 and TRBJ1-5, reads DGGITQSPKYLFRKEGQNVTLSCEQNLNHDAMYWYRQDPGQGLRLIYYSQIVNDFQKGDIAEGYSVSREKKESFPLTVTSAQKNPTAFYLCASSIGPDRVNQPQHFGDGTRLSIL.

By its share, this clone is medium-sized (0.01 to 0.1%). The chain carries TRBV27 and TRBJ2-3; 7 positions agree with TRBD1. The V gene end was trimmed by 5 bases and the J gene end by 2 bases; junction bases not matched to a gene: 10. Germline loops: CDR1 MNHEY, CDR2 SMNVEV (reference sequence). This CDR3 contains 16 residues. The CDR3 nucleotides read TGTGCCAGCAGTCCAACCGCAGGGGGTCACACAGATACGCAGTATTTT. It encodes CASSPTAGGHTDTQYF.

The CDR3 is CASSRTSGSGANVLTF. The DNA for the CDR3 is TGTGCCAGCAGCCGTACTAGCGGCTCTGGGGCCAACGTCCTGACTTTC. The V call is TRBV7-2, the J call TRBJ2-6; 8 bases line up with TRBD2. The length of the CDR3 is 16 residues. Trimming took 5 bases from V and 0 from J; bases not matched to a gene: 3. From germline, CDR1 is SGHTA and CDR2 FQGNSA.

The chain joins TRBV5-6 to TRBJ2-7, with D tentatively TRBD1 (5 bases). Germline V gene data show CDR1 as SGHDT and CDR2 as YYEEEE. The CDR3 contains 14 residues. V lost 9 bases, J lost 6 bases, and 22 bases lay in between. The CDR3 DNA reads TGTGCCACCACATACACGGGCAGGGTAGGCGAGCAGTACTTC. It translates to CATTYTGRVGEQYF.

CDR3 sequence reads: CASSGGQGPTEAFF. CDR3 in DNA: TGTGCCAGCAGTGGCGGACAGGGGCCCACTGAAGCTTTCTTT. The chain links TRBV6-4 to TRBJ1-1; 9 bases line up with TRBD1. The junction had 4 bases not matched to a gene; V was cut back by 4 bases and J by 4 bases. CDR1 and CDR2 (germline): MRHNA, SNTAGT. This CDR3 spans 14 amino acids.

CDR3 amino acids: CWRANTGELFF. The CDR3 DNA reads as TGCTGGCGGGCGAACACCGGGGAGCTGTTTTTT. The chain has TRBV5-1 and TRBJ2-2; possibly TRBD2 for D (5 bases). This CDR3 comprises 11 residues. Germline CDR1 is SGHRS and CDR2 is YFSETQ.

The J gene is TRBJ1-6, the V gene TRBV25-1, with D maybe TRBD1 (5 bases). This CDR3 contains 16 residues. Germline CDR1 MGHDK, CDR2 SYGVNS. The ends were cut back, 4 bases at V and 7 bases at J, with 17 bases in the middle. This CDR3 reads CASSGGVWWGNSPLHF. Written as DNA, the CDR3 is TGTGCCAGCAGTGGGGGGGTCTGGTGGGGCAATTCACCCCTCCACTTT.

The chain recombines TRBV18 with TRBJ1-3; perhaps TRBD1 as D (5 bases). Germline lookup yields CDR1 KGHSH and CDR2 LQKENI. V lost 2 bases, J lost 0 bases, and 8 bases lay in between. The CDR3 is 15 amino acids. The CDR3 sequence is CASSPAGHSGNTIYF. The CDR3 bases are TGTGCCAGCTCACCAGCAGGACACTCTGGAAACACCATATATTTT.

V and J are TRBV5-1 and TRBJ2-3; the D gene is possibly TRBD1 (6 bases). V lost 4 bases and J 7 bases, leaving 19 bases between the germline ends. Per the germline V gene, CDR1 is SGHRS and CDR2 is YFSETQ. This CDR3 spans 15 amino acids. CDR3 nucleotide sequence: TGCGCCAGCAGCCCACAACCTGGGGGCACTCATACGCAGTATTTT. Translation gives CASSPQPGGTHTQYF.

This chain connects TRBV7-3 to TRBJ2-1, with 11 bases fitting TRBD1. Germline V lookup: CDR1 SGHTA, CDR2 FQGTGA. The CDR3 totals 15 residues. V was clipped by 5 bases and J by 3 bases; unmatched bases: 3. CDR3 in amino acids: CASSMDRGLYNEQFF. The DNA for the CDR3 is TGTGCCAGCAGCATGGACAGGGGGCTCTACAATGAGCAGTTCTTC.

The V gene is TRBV2, the J gene TRBJ2-2; perhaps TRBD1 as D (6 bases). Trimming cost V 6 bases and J 4 bases, with 12 bases left between them. The CDR3 has 14 residues. Germline assignment: CDR1 SNHLY and CDR2 FYNNEI. The CDR3 is CASRADRLTGELFF. The CDR3 DNA reads as TGTGCCAGCAGAGCTGACAGGCTCACCGGGGAGCTGTTTTTT.

The chain is built from TRBV5-1 and TRBJ1-1; TRBD1 aligns across 7 bases. The germline V gene has CDR1 SGHRS and CDR2 YFSETQ. The CDR3 extends over 16 amino acids. V was pared by 0 bases and J by 0 bases, with 5 bases of the junction left unmatched. The CDR3 here is CASSLAGTEMNTEAFF. DNA of the CDR3: TGCGCCAGCAGCTTGGCGGGGACAGAAATGAACACTGAAGCTTTCTTT.

The V call is TRBV29-1, the J call TRBJ2-3, with 9 bases lining up with TRBD2. The CDR3 is 17 amino acids. V dropped 4 bases and J dropped 6; count of bases not matched to a gene: 17. The germline CDR1 and CDR2 sequences are SQVTM and ANQGSEA. DNA of the CDR3: TGCAGCGTTGGGGTAGCGGGAGTCTCCCAAGGGATGGATACGCAGTATTTT. Translation gives CSVGVAGVSQGMDTQYF.

The genes are TRBV5-1 and TRBJ1-2; 7 nucleotides agree with TRBD1. This CDR3 is built from 14 residues. V dropped 3 bases and J dropped 8; count of bases not matched to a gene: 10. Germline V gene lookup returns CDR1 SGHRS and CDR2 YFSETQ. The CDR3 protein is CASSSEGQRTGYTF. Here the CDR3 DNA reads TGCGCCAGCAGCTCGGAGGGACAGCGGACCGGCTACACCTTC.

This clone was counted a single time. This chain joins TRBV3-1 (or the pseudogene TRBV3-2) and TRBJ2-3, with TRBD2 as a possible D gene (6 bases). V was pared by 1 base and J by 2 bases, with 10 bases between. CDR1 is LGHDT, CDR2 YNNKEL, per germline (reference sequence). This CDR3 comprises 15 residues. CDR3 coding DNA: TGTGCCAGCAGCCAAGCCGGGACTCCCACAGATACGCAGTATTTT. Amino acid sequence: CASSQAGTPTDTQYF.

This chain joins TRBV27 and TRBJ2-5; D not certain. This CDR3 is 12 amino acids long. Trimming stripped 8 bases from V and 5 bases from J, with 12 bases between. Looked up from germline, CDR1 is MNHEY and CDR2 is SMNVEV (reference sequence). This CDR3 reads CASSPDGETQYF. The CDR3 bases are TGTGCCAGCTCCCCCGACGGGGAGACCCAGTACTTC.

This chain joins TRBV10-3 and TRBJ2-5; TRBD1 might be the D (6 bases). The CDR3 covers 13 residues. Germline CDR1 ENHRY, CDR2 SYGVKD. Trimming left V 7 bases short and J 1 base short, with 10 bases between. Here the CDR3 reads CAIKDRAQETQYF. The CDR3 DNA follows: TGTGCCATCAAGGACAGAGCCCAAGAGACCCAGTACTTC.

The chain links TRBV9 to TRBJ2-7; weak D call: TRBD2 (6 bases). The V end lost 3 bases, the J end lost 3 bases, and 16 bases lay between the germline ends. CDR1 and CDR2 (germline): SGDLS, YYNGEE. The CDR3 has 15 amino acids. CDR3 in amino acids: CASSARGDFGYEQYF. CDR3 sequence (DNA): TGTGCCAGCAGCGCACGAGGGGACTTCGGCTACGAGCAGTACTTC.

The sample holds a few counts of this clone. J is TRBJ1-2 and V is TRBV28; 7 positions agree with TRBD1. The CDR3 is 15 amino acids. The germline V gene encodes CDR1 MDHEN and CDR2 SYDVKM. V gave up 5 bases and J gave up 4 bases; unmatched junction bases: 10. Here the CDR3 DNA reads TGTGCCAGCAGTCGTCTGGGACAGCTCAGCTATGGCTACACCTTC. It translates to CASSRLGQLSYGYTF.

V is TRBV6-5 and J is TRBJ2-5, with 13 positions matching TRBD2. Per germline, CDR1 MNHEY and CDR2 SVGAGI. Trimming cost V 0 bases and J 2 bases; bases outside gene matches: 0. The CDR3 is 16 residues long. DNA for the CDR3: TGTGCCAGCAGTTACTCACTAGCGGGAGGGCAAGAGACCCAGTACTTC. Residues: CASSYSLAGGQETQYF.

The chain is built from TRBV6-1 and TRBJ1-1, with TRBD1 as a possible D gene (5 bases). Germline CDR1 reads MNHNS; CDR2 reads SASEGT. Trimming took off 3 bases at V and 11 bases at J, with 19 bases between the two ends. There are 14 residues in the CDR3. CDR3 sequence (DNA): TGTGCCAGCAGTGAGACATTGGACATCCCTTGGGCTTTCTTT. It specifies CASSETLDIPWAFF.